The 16 T cell receptor beta chains below were found in one sample sequenced in a study of T cells in women clearing cervical HPV infection. Clones were sequenced by immunoSEQ multiplex PCR, and TCRdb holds only the in-frame ones, with some missing. The sample includes 20,000 to 30,000 clones. Material: blood buffy coat. These receptors all come from a woman aged 18 to 75 with a cervical HPV16 infection that either progressed to CIN3+ or cleared (not recorded which).

On this clone: Read sequence stops 3 residues before the CDR3 end, and the germline J gene provides the missing end. The chain couples TRBV10-3 to TRBJ1-5; 7 bases fit TRBD1. CDR3 size: 13 residues. CDR1 is ENHRY, CDR2 SYGVKD, per germline. V shed 8 bases and J 3 bases; nucleotides not matched to a gene: 4. The covered CDR3 bases are TGTGCCATCCGGGACAGTCACAATCAGCCC. Protein sequence: CAIRDSHNQP. The whole CDR3 protein reads CAIRDSHNQPQHF.

In the case of this clone: The CDR3 extends 3 residues past the end of the read, so its final part is completed from the germline J gene. The rearrangement uses TRBV5-4 and TRBJ2-5, with unresolved D. Trimming took 4 bases from V and 3 from J, leaving 10 bases between them. The length of the CDR3 is 13 residues. Germline lookup yields CDR1 SGHNT and CDR2 YYREEE (reference sequence). The part of the CDR3 DNA that was read is TGTGCCAGCAGCCCCGACTTGAAAGAGACC. Protein product: CASSPDLKET. The entire CDR3 protein reads CASSPDLKETQYF.

Comments on this clone: The CDR3 end is not reached by the read, which stops 3 residues before it; the germline J gene fills it in. The gene calls are TRBV5-1 and TRBJ2-3, with D unresolved. The germline gives CDR1 SGHRS, CDR2 YFSETQ. V shed 6 bases and J shed 2 bases, with 7 bases lying between them. This CDR3 has 12 amino acids. The CDR3 sequence is CASIPVTDTQYF. Partial CDR3 DNA: TGCGCCAGCATTCCGGTCACAGATACG.

The CDR3 bases that were read are TGTGCCAGCTCACCACGGACAGGGTCGGACGAC. This codes for CASSPRTGSDD. The CDR3 reads in full as CASSPRTGSDDYTF. The chain has TRBV18 and TRBJ1-2; 8 bases fit TRBD1. The read halts 3 residues ahead of the CDR3 end, with the missing end drawn from the germline J gene. This CDR3 contains 14 residues. Germline loops: CDR1 KGHSH, CDR2 LQKENI.

About this clone itself: The read ends 3 residues early relative to the CDR3; the germline J gene fills the gap. This chain connects TRBV30 to TRBJ1-6, with D unclear. The CDR3 totals 15 residues. V lost 0 bases, J lost 2 bases, and 8 bases lay in between. Germline CDR1 reads GTSNPN; CDR2 reads SVGIG (reference sequence). CDR3 sequence: CAWSVGTTYNSPLHF. The CDR3 DNA, read in part, is TGTGCCTGGAGTGTCGGAACTACCTATAATTCACCC.

About this clone itself: The read ends 3 residues before the CDR3 terminus; that terminus is restored from the germline J gene. The chain combines TRBV7-3 with TRBJ2-1, with D perhaps TRBD2 (5 bases). Trimming took off 5 bases at V and 6 bases at J, with 14 bases between the two ends. Looked up from germline, CDR1 is SGHTA and CDR2 is FQGTGA. The CDR3 extends over 14 amino acids. CDR3 DNA, as far as it was read: TGTGCCAGCAGCCGGGGTGAGGGTGGCAATGAG. Amino acid sequence: CASSRGEGGNE. The whole CDR3 reads CASSRGEGGNEQFF.

Of note for this clone: The read stops 3 residues short of the end of the CDR3; the missing end is completed from the germline J gene. V usage is TRBV19 and J usage is TRBJ1-6; 8 bases line up with TRBD1. After removal of 8 bases from V and 9 bases from J, the junction contained 6 bases not matched to a gene. This CDR3 has 13 amino acids. CDR1 is LNHDA and CDR2 is SQIVND in the germline V gene (reference sequence). CDR3 sequence: CASLQGTGSPLHF. CDR3 DNA, as far as it was read: TGTGCCAGTCTTCAGGGGACAGGTTCACCC.

As to this clone: With the read ending 3 residues before the CDR3 end, the germline J gene is used to fill in that end. The J gene is TRBJ2-2, the V gene TRBV7-7; weak D call: TRBD2 (5 bases). The germline V gene has CDR1 SSHAT and CDR2 FNYEAQ (reference sequence). This CDR3 has 14 amino acids. Trimming stripped 2 bases from V and 3 bases from J, with 7 bases between. CDR3 loop: CASSLNGDTGELFF. CDR3 DNA, as far as it was read: TGTGCCAGCAGCTTAAACGGGGACACCGGGGAG.

Regarding this clone: Read coverage stops 3 residues before the CDR3 terminus; the germline J gene supplies the remainder. The rearrangement links TRBV18 to TRBJ2-7, with TRBD1 matching 8 bases. The CDR3 contains 14 residues. V shed 1 base and J 5 bases; nucleotides not matched to a gene: 4. Germline values: CDR1 KGHSH, CDR2 LQKENI. CDR3 DNA, as far as it was read: TGTGCCAGCTCACCACGGACAGGGTCGGACGAG. The encoded protein is CASSPRTGSDE. The entire CDR3 protein is CASSPRTGSDEQYF. Filled out from reference TRBV18 and TRBJ2-7, the complete variable domain reads NAGVMQNPRHLVRRRGQEARLRCSPMKGHSHVYWYRQLPEEGLKFMVYLQKENIIDESGMPKERFSAEFPKEGPSILRIQQVVRGDSAAYFCASSPRTGSDEQYFGPGTRLTVT.

A remark on this clone: The CDR3 is cut off 3 residues early in the read; its end comes from the germline J gene. This chain uses TRBV7-6 with TRBJ2-3; D perhaps matches TRBD2 (5 bases). From germline, CDR1 is SGHVS and CDR2 FNYEAQ. The CDR3 covers 15 residues. V lost 2 bases and J 6 bases, leaving 15 bases between the germline ends. CDR3 residues: CASSLILGVSDTQYF. Partial CDR3 DNA: TGTGCCAGCAGCTTAATACTCGGGGTATCGGATACG.

Concerning this clone: The sequence runs out 3 residues before the end of the CDR3; the remainder is reconstructed from the germline J gene. The chain combines TRBV20-1 with TRBJ1-2, with D tentatively TRBD1 (5 bases). Trimming pared 0 bases from V and 2 bases from J, leaving 13 bases between. This CDR3 spans 15 amino acids. The germline V gene encodes CDR1 DFQATT and CDR2 SNEGSKA (reference sequence). The sequenced part of the CDR3 DNA is TGCAGTGCTAGAGATCTGGGAGGGGCGAACTATGGC. Its translation is CSARDLGGANYG. In full, the CDR3 is CSARDLGGANYGYTF.

As to this clone: The read gets to within 3 residues of the CDR3 end, and the germline J gene fills in the rest. The chain is built from TRBV6-1 and TRBJ1-5; D may be TRBD1 (5 bases). CDR3 length: 15 residues. Trimming left V 1 base short and J 6 bases short, with 13 bases between. Looked up from germline, CDR1 is MNHNS and CDR2 is SASEGT. The CDR3 spells CASSEGTRVSQPQHF. CDR3 DNA, as far as it was read: TGTGCCAGCAGTGAAGGGACAAGAGTGAGTCAGCCC.

Turning to this clone: The read comes to an end 3 residues before the CDR3 does, leaving the germline J gene to fill in the end. The rearrangement joins TRBV5-1 to TRBJ2-7, with D possibly being TRBD2 (5 bases). The CDR3 is 13 residues long. Between the trimmed V and J ends, which lost 5 bases and 0 bases, there was a span of 9 bases. The V gene's germline CDR1 is SGHRS and CDR2 YFSETQ. Incomplete CDR3 DNA: TGCGCCAGCAGGCTTGGACTCTCCTACGAG. Its protein product is CASRLGLSYE. The full CDR3 protein reads CASRLGLSYEQYF.

Note on this clone: The read comes to an end 3 residues before the CDR3 does, leaving the germline J gene to fill in the end. V usage is TRBV11-2 and J usage is TRBJ2-7, with 7 bases identical to TRBD1. Germline trimming cut 5 bases from V and 1 base from J; bases unmatched to any gene: 8. The V gene's germline CDR1 is SGHAT and CDR2 FQNNGV. The CDR3 is made up of 15 amino acids. The sequenced CDR3 bases are TGTGCCAGCAGCCAGGACAGGCATCAATCCTACGAG. This sequence encodes CASSQDRHQSYE. The entire CDR3 is CASSQDRHQSYEQYF.

A word on this clone: Coverage ceases 3 residues before the CDR3 finishes, and the germline J gene fills in the end. The chain has TRBV18 and TRBJ2-2, with D possibly TRBD1 on 6 matching bases. The CDR3 has 16 residues. CDR1 and CDR2 (germline): KGHSH, LQKENI. The DNA read from the CDR3 is TGTGCCAGCTCACAGGGACAACTCTCTGGGGCCAACGTG. Its protein product is CASSQGQLSGANV. The entire CDR3 protein is CASSQGQLSGANVLFF.

Concerning this clone: The read ends 3 residues early relative to the CDR3; the germline J gene fills the gap. The V call is TRBV19, the J call TRBJ1-1; the D gene is possibly TRBD1 (5 bases). The CDR3 spans 13 residues. Germline V gene lookup returns CDR1 LNHDA and CDR2 SQIVND (reference sequence). V was shortened by 3 bases and J by 5 bases, with 10 bases between the two germline ends. The part of the CDR3 DNA that was read is TGTGCCAGTAGTATTGGGGCGGATACTGAA. It encodes CASSIGADTE. The complete CDR3 protein is CASSIGADTEAFF.